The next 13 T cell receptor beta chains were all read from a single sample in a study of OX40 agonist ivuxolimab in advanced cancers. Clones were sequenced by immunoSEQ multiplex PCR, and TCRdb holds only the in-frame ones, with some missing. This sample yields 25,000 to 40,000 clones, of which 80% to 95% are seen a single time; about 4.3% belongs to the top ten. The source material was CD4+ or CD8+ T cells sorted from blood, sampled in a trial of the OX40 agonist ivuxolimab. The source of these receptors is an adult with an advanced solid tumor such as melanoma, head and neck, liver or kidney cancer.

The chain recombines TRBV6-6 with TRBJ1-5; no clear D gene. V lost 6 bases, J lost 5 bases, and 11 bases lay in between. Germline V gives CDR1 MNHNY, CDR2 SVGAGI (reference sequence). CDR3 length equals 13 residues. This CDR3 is CASSPPYYQPQHF. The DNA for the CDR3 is TGTGCCAGCAGCCCCCCTTACTATCAGCCCCAGCATTTT.

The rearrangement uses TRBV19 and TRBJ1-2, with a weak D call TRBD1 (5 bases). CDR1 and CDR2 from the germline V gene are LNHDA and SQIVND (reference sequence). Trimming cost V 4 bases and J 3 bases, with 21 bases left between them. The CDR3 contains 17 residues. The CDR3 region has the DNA TGTGCCAGTAGTAACGGGGGTTGGGGGGTAATCTACTATGGCTACACCTTC. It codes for CASSNGGWGVIYYGYTF.

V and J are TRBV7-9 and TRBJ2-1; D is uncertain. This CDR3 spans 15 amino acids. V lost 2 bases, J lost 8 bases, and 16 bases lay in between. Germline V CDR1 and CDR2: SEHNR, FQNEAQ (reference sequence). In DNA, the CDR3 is TGTGCCAGCAGCTTATTGGATGCCCCTCGGGATGAGCAGTTCTTC. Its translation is CASSLLDAPRDEQFF.

In DNA, the CDR3 is TGTGCCAGCAGCTCCTCCCGGGCTAGCGGGAGGGATCGTTACGAGCAGTACTTC. It translates to CASSSSRASGRDRYEQYF. The V call is TRBV7-9, the J call TRBJ2-7; 12 nucleotides match TRBD2. This CDR3 region has 18 residues. The germline gives CDR1 SEHNR, CDR2 FQNEAQ (reference sequence). Germline trimming cut 4 bases from V and 4 bases from J; bases unmatched to any gene: 14.

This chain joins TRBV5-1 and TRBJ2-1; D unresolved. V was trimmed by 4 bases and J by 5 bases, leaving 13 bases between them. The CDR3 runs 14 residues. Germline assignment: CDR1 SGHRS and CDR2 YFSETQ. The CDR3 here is CASSPLNVDNEQFF. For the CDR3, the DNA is TGCGCCAGCAGCCCCCTCAACGTAGACAATGAGCAGTTCTTC.

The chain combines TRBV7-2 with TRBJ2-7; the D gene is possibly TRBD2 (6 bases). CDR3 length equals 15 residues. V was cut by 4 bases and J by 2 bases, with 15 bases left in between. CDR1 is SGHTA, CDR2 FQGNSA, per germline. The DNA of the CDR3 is TGTGCCAGCAGCTCCCCAAAGCGGGTCCCCTACGAGCAGTACTTC. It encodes CASSSPKRVPYEQYF.

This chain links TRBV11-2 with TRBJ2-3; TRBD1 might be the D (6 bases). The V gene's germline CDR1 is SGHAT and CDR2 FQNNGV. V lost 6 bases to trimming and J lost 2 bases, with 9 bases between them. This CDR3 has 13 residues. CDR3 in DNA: TGTGCCAGCAGGGACAGCTACACAGATACGCAGTATTTT. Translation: CASRDSYTDTQYF.

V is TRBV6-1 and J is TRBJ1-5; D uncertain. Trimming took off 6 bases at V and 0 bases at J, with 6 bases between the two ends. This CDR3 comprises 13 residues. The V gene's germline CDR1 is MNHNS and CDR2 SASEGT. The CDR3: CASREYSNQPQHF. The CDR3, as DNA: TGTGCCAGCAGGGAATATAGCAATCAGCCCCAGCATTTT.

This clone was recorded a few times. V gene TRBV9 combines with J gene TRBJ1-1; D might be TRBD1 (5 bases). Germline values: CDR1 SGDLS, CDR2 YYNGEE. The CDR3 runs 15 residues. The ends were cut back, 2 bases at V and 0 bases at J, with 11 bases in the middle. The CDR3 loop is CASSVGGGMNTEAFF. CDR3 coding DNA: TGTGCCAGCAGCGTTGGGGGAGGGATGAACACTGAAGCTTTCTTT.

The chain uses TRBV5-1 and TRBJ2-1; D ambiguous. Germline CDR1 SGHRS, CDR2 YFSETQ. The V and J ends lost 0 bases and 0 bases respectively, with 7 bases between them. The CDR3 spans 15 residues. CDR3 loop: CASSLGLSSYNEQFF. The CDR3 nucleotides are TGCGCCAGCAGCTTGGGGCTGAGCTCCTACAATGAGCAGTTCTTC.

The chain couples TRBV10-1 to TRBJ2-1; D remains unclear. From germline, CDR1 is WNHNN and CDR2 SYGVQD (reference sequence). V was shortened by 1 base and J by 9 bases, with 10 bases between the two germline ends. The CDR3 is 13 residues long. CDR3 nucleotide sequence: TGCGCCAGCAGTGAGTTTGTTGGGCTTGAGCAGTTCTTC. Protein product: CASSEFVGLEQFF.

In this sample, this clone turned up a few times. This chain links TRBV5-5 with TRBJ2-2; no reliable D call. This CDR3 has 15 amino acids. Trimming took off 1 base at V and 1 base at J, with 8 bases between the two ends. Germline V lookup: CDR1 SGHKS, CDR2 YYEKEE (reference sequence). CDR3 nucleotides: TGTGCCAGCAGCTTGTATACCCTGAACACCGGGGAGCTGTTTTTT. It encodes CASSLYTLNTGELFF.

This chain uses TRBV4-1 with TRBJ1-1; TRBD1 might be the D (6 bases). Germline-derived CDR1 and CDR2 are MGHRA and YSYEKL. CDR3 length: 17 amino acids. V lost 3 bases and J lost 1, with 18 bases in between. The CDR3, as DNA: TGCGCCAGCAGCCAGGGGCACAGGGCTTGGAGGAACACTGAAGCTTTCTTT. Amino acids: CASSQGHRAWRNTEAFF.